The source of this T cell receptor (beta chain) is a study of shared clonotypes between healthy human individuals. Study-wide findings and caveats: The authors sampled blood alone, and tissue repertoires likely differ.

The material for each subset, its genomic DNA, was split evenly across several immunoSEQ plates. TCRdb's copy holds only in-frame clones and misses some; the assay was immunoSEQ multiplex PCR. The sample shows nearly 500,000 clones, over 65% of them seen only once. For this clone: Its matching antigen is unknown.

This TCR was sampled from a woman in her 40s in good health. Some clones in this sample may be carry-over from other donors' samples. The sample comprised PBMCs.

The CDR3 is CASSFLAGGRGEQFF. CDR3 nucleotides: TGTGCCAGCAGTTTCCTAGCGGGAGGGCGGGGTGAGCAGTTCTTC. The V gene is TRBV28, the J gene TRBJ2-1; 12 nucleotides agree with TRBD2. There are 15 residues in the CDR3. V gave up 3 bases and J gave up 9 bases; unmatched junction bases: 6. CDR1 is MDHEN and CDR2 is SYDVKM in the germline V gene.